The clone carrying this T cell receptor (beta chain) was detected ten times or more. The record originates from a study of early T cells in non-severe SARS-CoV-2 infection. V lost 5 bases, J lost 7 bases, and 20 bases lay in between. The CDR3 contains 15 residues. Germline-derived CDR1 and CDR2 are MNHEY and SVGAGI. Individual cDNA molecules were tagged with unique molecular identifiers. TCRdb re-derived calls from the 5' RACE reads in MiXCR, one entry per CDR3 protein. The repertoire has approximately 75,000 distinct CDR3 sequences, more than 3.5% of them found once; the top ten carry about 3.6%. The input for sequencing was whole blood, taken at baseline. The V call is TRBV6-5, the J call TRBJ1-2; possibly TRBD1 for D (5 bases). The source is an adult who was a healthcare worker with PCR-confirmed SARS-CoV-2 infection or an uninfected control (not recorded which). The donor label of this sample is uncertain. This CDR3 is CASSPLQGMLAGYTF. DNA for the CDR3: TGTGCCAGCAGTCCCCTGCAGGGAATGCTTGCTGGCTACACCTTC.